The rows below give T cell receptor beta chains drawn from one sample of a study of CD8+CD57+ T cells in acquired aplastic anemia. MiXCR was run by TCRdb on the reads, yielding one entry per CDR3 protein. The table lists under 350,000 distinct CDR3 sequences, about 50% of them singletons. Material: sorted CD4+, CD8+, or CD8+CD57+ T cells (not recorded which) from PBMCs. Source of these receptors: a human donor with aplastic anemia. Each CDR3 is given with its conserved first and last residue. D genes are given only for firm matches. Clone size appears in some rows only: once, few, many, or a class for an expanded clone.

v_gene,j_gene,abundance,d_gene,CDR3aa,CDR3nt
TRBV27,TRBJ1-3,many,-,CASSLGGGNTIYF,TGTGCCAGCAGTTTGGGAGGGGGAAACACCATATATTTT
TRBV9,TRBJ2-1,many,-,CASSVDPGFSNEQFF,TGTGCCAGCAGCGTAGATCCAGGGTTCTCCAATGAGCAGTTCTTC
TRBV20-1,TRBJ2-2,many,TRBD2,CSARISGRTGELFF,TGCAGTGCTCGTATTAGCGGGAGGACCGGGGAGCTGTTTTTT
TRBV7-6,TRBJ2-1,few,-,CASSLRLSTGYNEQFF,TGTGCCAGCAGCTTAAGGTTGTCGACAGGTTACAATGAGCAGTTCTTC
TRBV7-8,TRBJ2-7,-,TRBD2,CASSLAERESAEYEQYF,TGTGCCAGCAGCTTAGCTGAGCGGGAGTCGGCCGAGTACGAGCAGTACTTC
TRBV15,TRBJ1-3,many,TRBD1,CATRDRGSSGNTIYF,TGTGCCACTAGGGACAGGGGCTCCTCTGGAAACACCATATATTTT
TRBV20-1,TRBJ1-5,-,TRBD1,CSALSGQFNQPQHF,TGCAGTGCTCTATCGGGACAGTTCAATCAGCCCCAGCATTTT
TRBV20-1,TRBJ2-3,-,-,CSIKYTDTQYF,TGCAGTATTAAATACACAGATACGCAGTATTTT
TRBV10-3,TRBJ1-1,-,-,CAISESGRLGSLAFF,TGTGCCATCAGTGAGTCGGGTCGTCTCGGATCGTTGGCTTTCTTT
TRBV10-1,TRBJ1-5,many,TRBD1,CASRTGKTQGPQHF,TGCGCCAGCAGGACAGGGAAGACGCAGGGGCCCCAGCATTTT
TRBV24-1,TRBJ2-3,-,TRBD2,CATGPDPSSGGAEDTLYF,TGTGCCACCGGTCCGGACCCCTCCAGCGGGGGGGCCGAAGATACGCTGTATTTT
TRBV5-4,TRBJ1-2,-,-,CASSLEVGYTF,TGTGCCAGCAGCCTCGAAGTCGGCTACACCTTC
TRBV5-5,TRBJ1-2,-,-,CASSLAGTPNYGYTF,TGTGCCAGCAGCTTGGCCGGCACCCCTAACTATGGCTACACCTTC
TRBV2,TRBJ2-5,-,TRBD2,CASSPRGDLAGRETQYF,TGTGCCAGCAGTCCCAGGGGGGACCTAGCGGGGCGGGAGACCCAGTACTTC
TRBV7-9,TRBJ2-6,-,-,CASSLDTNVLTF,TGTGCCAGCAGTTTGGACACCAACGTCCTGACTTTC
TRBV6-5,TRBJ1-5,few,-,CATSDSRGGSGPQHF,TGTGCCACCAGTGATTCCAGAGGGGGTTCAGGGCCCCAGCATTTT
TRBV2,TRBJ1-6,-,-,CASSQAGVGGGGSLHF,TGTGCCAGCAGCCAAGCGGGGGTGGGGGGTGGAGGATCCCTCCACTTT
TRBV20-1,TRBJ2-5,few,-,CSASPDSTGETQYF,TGCAGTGCTAGTCCCGACAGCACGGGAGAGACCCAGTACTTC